This TCR beta chain is from a study of Ad26.COV2.S vaccination and SARS-CoV-2 variants. Study-level background: This donor came from the COV1001 trial of Ad26.COV2.S. Ad26.COV2.S was injected intramuscularly once or twice, 56 days apart.

Concerning this clone itself: Its antigen is not identified.

The germline V gene encodes CDR1 WSHSY and CDR2 SAAADI. V was pared by 3 bases and J by 4 bases, with 13 bases between. The CDR3 length is 14 residues. The assay was immunoSEQ multiplex PCR, and TCRdb's table has in-frame clones only and misses some. The table shows about 460,000 clones, with about 88% occurring only once. Findings of the study overall: Responses of T cells in total may have been underestimated by the TCR breadth and depth analyses. Marked by substantial breadth, spike-specific CD8+ and CD4+ T cell responses were reportedly seen after vaccination.

Treatment defined: 15 to 20 received Ad26.COV2.S at low or high dose, single or two shots; roughly five received placebo; per-sample allocation not given. Sampling occurred on day 63 after the first vaccine or placebo injection. The chain recombines TRBV10-2 with TRBJ2-7; D is perhaps TRBD2 (5 bases). This receptor was identified in a person between 18 and 65 years old who received the Ad26.COV2.S COVID-19 vaccine or a placebo. This specimen was peripheral blood, taken in a trial of Ad26.COV2.S vaccine versus placebo. The CDR3 region is CASSERWEWYEQYF. The CDR3 DNA sequence: TGCGCCAGCAGTGAAAGGTGGGAGTGGTACGAGCAGTACTTC.